The entry that follows covers one T cell receptor (beta chain) sequence. Its target is not known. Only in-frame clones appear in the TCRdb table, and some are missing; sequencing was by immunoSEQ multiplex PCR. Of some 17,000 clones in the sample, over 80% were seen once. This sample stems from a study of PD-1 blockade in classical Hodgkin lymphoma. Study outcomes and limitations: Possibly reflecting disease activity or prior therapy, repertoire differences have causes that remain undefined. Reported findings placed baseline TCR diversity lower in newly diagnosed patients (compared with healthy donors). Patients who responded completely had about the same baseline diversity as newly diagnosed patients. Exclusion covered patients beginning nivolumab under 1 year post-ASCT.

Every one of the patients relapsed after autologous stem cell transplantation (brentuximab vedotin exposure was variable). The V and J ends lost 3 bases and 2 bases, in that order; junction bases with no gene match: 7. The CDR3 spans 17 residues. CDR1 and CDR2 (germline): MGHRA, YSYEKL. The genes are TRBV4-1 and TRBJ2-5; 12 nucleotides align to TRBD2. Specimen: peripheral blood mononuclear cells (PBMCs), collected before the second cycle of nivolumab. This receptor was taken from a human donor with classical Hodgkin lymphoma. The CDR3 region is CASSQHTSGGKQETQYF. The CDR3 nucleotides read TGCGCCAGCAGCCAGCATACTAGCGGGGGGAAACAAGAGACCCAGTACTTC.